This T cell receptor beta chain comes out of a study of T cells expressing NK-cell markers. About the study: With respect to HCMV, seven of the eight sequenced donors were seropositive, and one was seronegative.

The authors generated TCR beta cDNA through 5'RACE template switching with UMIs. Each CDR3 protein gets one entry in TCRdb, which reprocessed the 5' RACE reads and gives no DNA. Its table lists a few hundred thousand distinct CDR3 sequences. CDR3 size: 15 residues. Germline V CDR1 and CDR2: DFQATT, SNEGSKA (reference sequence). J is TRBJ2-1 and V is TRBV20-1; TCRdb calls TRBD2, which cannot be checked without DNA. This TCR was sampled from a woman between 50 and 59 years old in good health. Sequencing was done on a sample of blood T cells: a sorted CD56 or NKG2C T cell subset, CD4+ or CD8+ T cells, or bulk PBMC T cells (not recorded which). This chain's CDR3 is CSARVPGVYYNEQFF.